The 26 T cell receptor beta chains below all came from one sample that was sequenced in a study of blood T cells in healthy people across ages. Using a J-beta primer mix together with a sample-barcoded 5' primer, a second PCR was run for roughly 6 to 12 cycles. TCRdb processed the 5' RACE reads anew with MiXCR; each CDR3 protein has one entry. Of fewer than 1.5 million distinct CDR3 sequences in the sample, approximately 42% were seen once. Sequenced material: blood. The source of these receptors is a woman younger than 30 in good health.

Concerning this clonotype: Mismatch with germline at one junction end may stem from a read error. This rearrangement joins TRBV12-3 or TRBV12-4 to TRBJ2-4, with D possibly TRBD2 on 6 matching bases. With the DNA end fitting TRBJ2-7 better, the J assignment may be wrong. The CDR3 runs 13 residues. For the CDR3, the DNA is TGTGTCAGCAGTTTCGGCGGGGACTACGAGCAGTACTTC. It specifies CVSSFGGDYEQYF.

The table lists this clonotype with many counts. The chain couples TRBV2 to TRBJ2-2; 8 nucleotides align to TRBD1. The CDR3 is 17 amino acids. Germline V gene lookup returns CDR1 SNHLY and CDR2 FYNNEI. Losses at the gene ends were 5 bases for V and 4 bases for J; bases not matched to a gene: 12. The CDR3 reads CASSPGQGPPGTGELFF. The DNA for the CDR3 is TGTGCCAGCAGTCCAGGACAGGGCCCCCCGGGCACCGGGGAGCTGTTTTTT. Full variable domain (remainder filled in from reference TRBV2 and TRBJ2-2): EPEVTQTPSHQVTQMGQEVILRCVPISNHLYFYWYRQILGQKVEFLVSFYNNEISEKSEIFDDQFSVERPDGSNFTLKIRSTKLEDSAMYFCASSPGQGPPGTGELFFGEGSRLTVL.

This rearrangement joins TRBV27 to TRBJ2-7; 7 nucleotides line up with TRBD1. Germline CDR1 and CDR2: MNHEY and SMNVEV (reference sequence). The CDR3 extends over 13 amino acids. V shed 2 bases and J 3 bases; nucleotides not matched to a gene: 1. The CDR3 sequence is CASSLQGVYEQYF. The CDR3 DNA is TGTGCCAGCAGTTTACAGGGGGTCTACGAGCAGTACTTC.

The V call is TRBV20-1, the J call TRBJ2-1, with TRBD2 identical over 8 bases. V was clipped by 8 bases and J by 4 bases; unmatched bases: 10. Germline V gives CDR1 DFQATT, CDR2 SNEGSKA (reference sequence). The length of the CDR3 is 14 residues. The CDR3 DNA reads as TGCAGTACCGGAGGGGTAGCGGGGTACAATGAGCAGTTCTTC. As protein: CSTGGVAGYNEQFF.

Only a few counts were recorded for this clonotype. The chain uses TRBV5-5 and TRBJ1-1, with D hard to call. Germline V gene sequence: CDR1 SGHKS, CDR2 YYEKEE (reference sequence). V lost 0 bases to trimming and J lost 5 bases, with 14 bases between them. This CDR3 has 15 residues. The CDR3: CASSLEPDSQTEAFF. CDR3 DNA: TGTGCCAGCAGCTTGGAGCCGGACTCCCAAACTGAAGCTTTCTTT.

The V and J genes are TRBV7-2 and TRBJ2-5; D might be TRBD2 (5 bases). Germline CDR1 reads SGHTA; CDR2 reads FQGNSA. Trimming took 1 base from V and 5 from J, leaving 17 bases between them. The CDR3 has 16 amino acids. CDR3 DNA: TGTGCCAGCAGCTTAGGACGGGCTAGCCGCCAGGAGACCCAGTACTTC. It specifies CASSLGRASRQETQYF. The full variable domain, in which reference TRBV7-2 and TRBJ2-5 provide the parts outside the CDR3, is GAGVSQSPSNKVTEKGKDVELRCDPISGHTALYWYRQSLGQGLEFLIYFQGNSAPDKSGLPSDRFSAERTGGSVSTLTIQRTQQEDSAVYLCASSLGRASRQETQYFGPGTRLLVL.

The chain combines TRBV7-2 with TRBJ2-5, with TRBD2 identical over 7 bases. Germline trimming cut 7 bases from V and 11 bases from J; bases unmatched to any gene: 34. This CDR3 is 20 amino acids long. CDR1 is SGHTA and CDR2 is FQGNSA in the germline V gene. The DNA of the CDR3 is TGTGCCAGCACCCAATCTCCAGCAGGGACTATCCTTAGACCCTACAATGAGCAGTACTTC. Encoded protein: CASTQSPAGTILRPYNEQYF.

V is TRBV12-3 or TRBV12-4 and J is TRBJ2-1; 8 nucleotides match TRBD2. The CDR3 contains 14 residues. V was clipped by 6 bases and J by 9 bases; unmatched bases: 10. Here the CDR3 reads CASRLADLEGEQFF. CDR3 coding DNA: TGTGCCAGCAGACTAGCGGACTTAGAGGGTGAGCAGTTCTTC.

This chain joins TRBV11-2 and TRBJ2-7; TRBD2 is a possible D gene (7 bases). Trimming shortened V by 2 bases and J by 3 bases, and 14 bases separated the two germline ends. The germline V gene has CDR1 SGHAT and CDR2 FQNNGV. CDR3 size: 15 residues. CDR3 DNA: TGTGCCAGCAGCTTATTCTTAGGGGGGGACTACGAGCAGTACTTC. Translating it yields CASSLFLGGDYEQYF. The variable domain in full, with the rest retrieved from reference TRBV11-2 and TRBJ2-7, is EAGVAQSPRYKIIEKRQSVAFWCNPISGHATLYWYQQILGQGPKLLIQFQNNGVVDDSQLPKDRFSAERLKGVDSTLKIQPAKLEDSAVYLCASSLFLGGDYEQYFGPGTRLTVT.

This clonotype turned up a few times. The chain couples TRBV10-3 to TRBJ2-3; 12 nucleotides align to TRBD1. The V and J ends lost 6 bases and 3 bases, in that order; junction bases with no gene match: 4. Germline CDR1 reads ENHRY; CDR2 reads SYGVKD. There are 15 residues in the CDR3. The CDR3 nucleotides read TGTGCCATCAGGGGACAGGGGGCAAGAACAGATACGCAGTATTTT. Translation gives CAIRGQGARTDTQYF.

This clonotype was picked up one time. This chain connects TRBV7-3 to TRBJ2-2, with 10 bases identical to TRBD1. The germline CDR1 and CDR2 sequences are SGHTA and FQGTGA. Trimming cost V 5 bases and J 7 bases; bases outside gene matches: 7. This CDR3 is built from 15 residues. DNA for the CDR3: TGTGCCAGCAGCCCGTGGACAGGGGGAGGCGGGGAGCTGTTTTTT. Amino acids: CASSPWTGGGGELFF.

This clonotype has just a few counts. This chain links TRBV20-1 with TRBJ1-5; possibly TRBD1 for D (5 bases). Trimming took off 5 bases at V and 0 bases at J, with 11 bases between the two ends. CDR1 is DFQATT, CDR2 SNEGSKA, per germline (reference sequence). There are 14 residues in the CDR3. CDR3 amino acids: CSAQQGDSNQPQHF. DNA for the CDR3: TGCAGTGCTCAGCAGGGTGATAGCAATCAGCCCCAGCATTTT.

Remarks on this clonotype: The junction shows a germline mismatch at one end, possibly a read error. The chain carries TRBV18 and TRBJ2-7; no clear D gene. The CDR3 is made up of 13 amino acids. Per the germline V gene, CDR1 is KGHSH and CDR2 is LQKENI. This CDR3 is CAGSPSSSYEQYF. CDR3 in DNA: TGTGCCGGCTCACCTTCGAGCTCCTACGAGCAGTACTTC.

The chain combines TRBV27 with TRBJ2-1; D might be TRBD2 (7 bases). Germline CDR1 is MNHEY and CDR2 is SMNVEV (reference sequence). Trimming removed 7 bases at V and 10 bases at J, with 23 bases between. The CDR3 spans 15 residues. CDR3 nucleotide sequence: TGTGCCAGCACCTCAAACCAAGGGGGGGAGGAGGAGCAGTTCTTC. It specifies CASTSNQGGEEEQFF.

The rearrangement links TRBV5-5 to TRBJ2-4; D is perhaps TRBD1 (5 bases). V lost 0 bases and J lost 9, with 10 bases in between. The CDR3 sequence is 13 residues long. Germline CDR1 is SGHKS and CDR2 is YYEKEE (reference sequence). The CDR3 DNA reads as TGTGCCAGCAGCTTGGCCCAGGGTAGCATTCAGTACTTC. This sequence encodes CASSLAQGSIQYF.

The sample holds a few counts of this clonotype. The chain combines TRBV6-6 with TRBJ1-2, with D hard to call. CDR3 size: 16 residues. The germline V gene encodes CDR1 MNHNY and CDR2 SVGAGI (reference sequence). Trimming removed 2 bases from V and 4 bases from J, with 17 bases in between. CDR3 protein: CASSYNTVSEGYGYTF. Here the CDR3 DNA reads TGTGCCAGCAGTTACAATACCGTCTCCGAGGGCTATGGCTACACCTTC.

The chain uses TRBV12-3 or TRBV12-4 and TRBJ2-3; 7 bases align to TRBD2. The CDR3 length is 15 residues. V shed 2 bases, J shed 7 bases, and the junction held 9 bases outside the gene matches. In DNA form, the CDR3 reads TGTGCCAGCAGTTTACTAGGGACTAAAGAAAATACGCAGTATTTT. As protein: CASSLLGTKENTQYF.

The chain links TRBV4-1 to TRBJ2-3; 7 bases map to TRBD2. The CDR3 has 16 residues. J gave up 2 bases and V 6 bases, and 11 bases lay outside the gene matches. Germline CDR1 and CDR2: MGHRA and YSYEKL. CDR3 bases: TGCGCCAGCAGTCCAGTAGCGGGCCCTTACACAGATACGCAGTATTTT. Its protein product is CASSPVAGPYTDTQYF.

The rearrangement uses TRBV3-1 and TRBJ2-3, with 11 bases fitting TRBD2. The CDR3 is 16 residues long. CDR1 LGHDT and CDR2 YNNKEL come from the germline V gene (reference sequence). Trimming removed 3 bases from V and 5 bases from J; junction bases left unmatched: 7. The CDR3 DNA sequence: TGTGCCAGCAGCCAGTGGCTAGCGGGAGGTGAAGATACGCAGTATTTT. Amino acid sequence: CASSQWLAGGEDTQYF.

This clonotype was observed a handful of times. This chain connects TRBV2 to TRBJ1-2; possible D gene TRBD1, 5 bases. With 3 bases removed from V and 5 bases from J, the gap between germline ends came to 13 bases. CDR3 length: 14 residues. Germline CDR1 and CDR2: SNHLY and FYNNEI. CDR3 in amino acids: CASSEGRTVYGYTF. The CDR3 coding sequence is TGTGCCAGCAGTGAGGGGCGGACTGTATATGGCTACACCTTC.

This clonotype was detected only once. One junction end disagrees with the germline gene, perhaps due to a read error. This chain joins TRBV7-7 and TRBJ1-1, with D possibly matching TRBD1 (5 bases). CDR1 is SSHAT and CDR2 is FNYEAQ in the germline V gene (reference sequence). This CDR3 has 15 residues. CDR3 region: CASSSPHRTLNAAFF. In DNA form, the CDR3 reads TGTGCTAGCAGCTCCCCACACCGGACATTAAATGCAGCTTTCTTT.

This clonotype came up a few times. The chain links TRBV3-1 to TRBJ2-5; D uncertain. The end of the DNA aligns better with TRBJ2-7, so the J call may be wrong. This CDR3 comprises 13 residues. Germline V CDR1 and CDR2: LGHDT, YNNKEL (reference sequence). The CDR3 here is CASSQGDWYEQYF. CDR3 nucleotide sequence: TGTGCCAGCAGCCAAGGAGACTGGTACGAGCAGTACTTC.

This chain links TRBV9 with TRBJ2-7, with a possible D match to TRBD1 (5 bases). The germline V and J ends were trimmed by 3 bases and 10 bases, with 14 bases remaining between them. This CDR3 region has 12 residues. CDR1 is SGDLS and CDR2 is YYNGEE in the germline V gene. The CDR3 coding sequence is TGTGCCAGCAGCGCAGAATTAGGGGCCCAGTACTTC. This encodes CASSAELGAQYF.

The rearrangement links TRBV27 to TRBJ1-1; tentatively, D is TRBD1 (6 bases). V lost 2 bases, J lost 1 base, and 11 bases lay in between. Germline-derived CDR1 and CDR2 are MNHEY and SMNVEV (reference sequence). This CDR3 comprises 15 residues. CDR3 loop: CASSLKGHSNTEAFF. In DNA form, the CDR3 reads TGTGCCAGCAGTTTAAAGGGACACTCGAACACTGAAGCTTTCTTT.

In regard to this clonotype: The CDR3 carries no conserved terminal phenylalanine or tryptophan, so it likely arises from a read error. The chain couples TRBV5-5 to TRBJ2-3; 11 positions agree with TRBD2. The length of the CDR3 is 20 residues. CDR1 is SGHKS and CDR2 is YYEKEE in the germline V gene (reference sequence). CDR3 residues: CASSLKDLGGLAGSTDTQYI. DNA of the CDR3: TGTGCCAGCAGCTTGAAGGACCTGGGTGGACTAGCGGGTAGCACGGATACGCAGTATATT.

CDR3 sequence: CASSAEPQLYNEQFF. The CDR3 bases are TGCGCCAGCAGCGCGGAGCCCCAACTGTACAATGAGCAGTTCTTC. The chain uses TRBV5-1 and TRBJ2-1; D remains unclear. CDR1 is SGHRS and CDR2 is YFSETQ in the germline V gene. The V and J ends lost 4 bases and 4 bases respectively, with 15 bases between them. This CDR3 is 15 amino acids long.